This TCR beta chain originates from a study of blood T cell repertoires in COVID-19. Study details: Samples of COVID-19 (acute and convalescent) were obtained from the United States, Italy and Spain.

V dropped 7 bases and J dropped 7 bases, with 10 bases sitting between them. This CDR3 is built from 12 residues. The germline V gene has CDR1 MNHEY and CDR2 SVGAGI. Sequencing used immunoSEQ multiplex PCR; TCRdb keeps in-frame clones, though not all of them. The table shows 90,000 to 130,000 clones, with 80% to 90% occurring only once. The sequencing input was peripheral blood. The rearrangement uses TRBV6-5 and TRBJ2-2, with D possibly being TRBD1 (5 bases). The TCR comes from a human donor in a cohort sampled during active COVID-19. DNA of the CDR3: TGTGCCAGCACAGGGTTGGTCGGGGAGCTGTTTTTT. It yields the protein CASTGLVGELFF.